The next 25 T cell receptor beta chains were all read from a single sample in a study of T cells after yellow fever vaccination. TCRdb fed the 5' RACE reads into MiXCR, producing one record per CDR3 protein. The sample shows some 150,000 distinct CDR3 sequences, approximately 11% of them seen only once. The input for sequencing was CD8+ T cells sorted from PBMCs, taken 15 days after the yellow fever booster vaccination. These receptors all stem from a man aged 18 to 29 who received the YFV17D yellow fever vaccine.

This clonotype was seen more than once but under ten times. This rearrangement joins TRBV7-9 to TRBJ2-7; TRBD1 might be the D (6 bases). The CDR3 has 13 residues. Germline CDR1 and CDR2: SEHNR and FQNEAQ (reference sequence). V lost 1 base to trimming and J lost 4 bases, with 8 bases between them. The CDR3 nucleotides are TGTGCCAGCAGCTTAGATACAGGGTACGAGCAGTACGTC. It specifies CASSLDTGYEQYV.

The CDR3 sequence: CASSQRFPGSSYNEQFF. CDR3 DNA sequence: TGTGCCAGCAGCCAAAGGTTTCCCGGATCCTCCTACAATGAGCAGTTCTTC. The chain employs TRBV7-2 and TRBJ2-1; D call uncertain. CDR1 SGHTA and CDR2 FQGNSA come from the germline V gene. V was trimmed by 5 bases and J by 0 bases, leaving 17 bases between them. The CDR3 is made up of 17 amino acids.

This chain joins TRBV19 and TRBJ2-2; 9 nucleotides align to TRBD2. This CDR3 region has 17 residues. Germline CDR1 LNHDA, CDR2 SQIVND (reference sequence). Trimming took 2 bases from V and 4 from J; bases not matched to a gene: 8. The CDR3 DNA is TGTGCCAGTAGTATAAGACGCGGGGGGGAACCCACCGGGGAGCTGTTTTTT. Protein sequence: CASSIRRGGEPTGELFF.

The J gene is TRBJ1-5, the V gene TRBV19, with TRBD1 matching 8 bases. This CDR3 contains 14 residues. V was pared by 2 bases and J by 6 bases, with 3 bases of the junction left unmatched. The germline gives CDR1 LNHDA, CDR2 SQIVND (reference sequence). The CDR3 loop reads CASSIITGGQPQHF. As DNA, the CDR3 is TGTGCCAGTAGTATAATAACAGGGGGTCAGCCCCAGCATTTT.

This clonotype was detected a few times. The V and J genes are TRBV4-1 and TRBJ2-3; TRBD2 is a possible D gene (6 bases). Germline V lookup: CDR1 MGHRA, CDR2 YSYEKL. CDR3 length equals 16 residues. V lost 0 bases to trimming and J lost 2 bases, with 12 bases between them. DNA for the CDR3: TGCGCCAGCAGCCAAGAGCTAGCGATTCTCACAGATACGCAGTATTTT. As protein: CASSQELAILTDTQYF.

The rearrangement uses TRBV9 and TRBJ1-2; tentatively, D is TRBD1 (6 bases). Trimming cost V 7 bases and J 5 bases, with 12 bases left between them. The germline CDR1 and CDR2 sequences are SGDLS and YYNGEE. CDR3 size: 12 residues. The CDR3 spells CASAGARYGYTF. The CDR3 DNA sequence: TGTGCCAGCGCGGGGGCTCGGTATGGCTACACCTTC. The entire variable domain, with the rest obtained from reference TRBV9 and TRBJ1-2, is as follows: DSGVTQTPKHLITATGQRVTLRCSPRSGDLSVYWYQQSLDQGLQFLIQYYNGEERAKGNILERFSAQQFPDLHSELNLSSLELGDSALYFCASAGARYGYTFGSGTRLTVV.

Here the CDR3 DNA reads TGTGCCAGCGGGGGGGCCTCTGGGGCCAACGTCCTGACTTTC. It encodes CASGGASGANVLTF. This chain connects TRBV7-9 to TRBJ2-6, with D tentatively TRBD2 (7 bases). In germline, CDR1 is SEHNR, CDR2 FQNEAQ (reference sequence). Trimming cost V 8 bases and J 0 bases, with 8 bases left between them. The CDR3 is 14 amino acids.

This clonotype has ten or more counts. V and J are TRBV4-1 and TRBJ1-2; 10 bases agree with TRBD1. CDR3 size: 15 residues. The V gene end was trimmed by 1 base and the J gene end by 8 bases; junction bases not matched to a gene: 7. Germline V gene data show CDR1 as MGHRA and CDR2 as YSYEKL. CDR3 nucleotides: TGCGCCAGCAGCCAAGTAGTCGGACAGGGGGAAGGCTACACCTTC. Amino acids: CASSQVVGQGEGYTF.

This clonotype was counted a few times. The V call is TRBV4-2, the J call TRBJ2-3; 12 positions agree with TRBD2. Germline values: CDR1 LGHNA, CDR2 YNFKEQ. V shed 0 bases, J shed 0 bases, and the junction held 4 bases outside the gene matches. The CDR3 extends over 18 amino acids. In nucleotides, the CDR3 is TGTGCCAGCAGCCAAGAGTGGCTAGCGGGGGGGAGCACAGATACGCAGTATTTT. Its protein is CASSQEWLAGGSTDTQYF.

This clonotype was detected only a few times. V is TRBV3-1 and J is TRBJ2-6; 11 bases line up with TRBD2. The CDR3 covers 21 residues. The V segment lost 0 bases and the J segment 1 base; nucleotides outside the gene matches: 11. The germline V gene has CDR1 LGHDT and CDR2 YNNKEL (reference sequence). CDR3 in amino acids: CASSQESTSGVTRSGANVLTF. The CDR3 region has the DNA TGTGCCAGCAGCCAAGAATCGACTAGCGGGGTCACGAGGTCTGGGGCCAACGTCCTGACTTTC.

This chain links TRBV4-1 with TRBJ2-2; TRBD1 matches 7 bases. Looked up from germline, CDR1 is MGHRA and CDR2 is YSYEKL. The CDR3 is made up of 15 amino acids. The J segment lost 7 bases and the V segment lost 1 base, leaving 6 bases of the junction unmatched. In DNA, the CDR3 is TGCGCCAGCAGCCAAGCAGACAGGGCTGGCGGGGAGCTGTTTTTT. It yields the protein CASSQADRAGGELFF.

The chain joins TRBV7-2 to TRBJ1-2; 8 nucleotides match TRBD1. V was clipped by 3 bases and J by 7 bases; unmatched bases: 10. The CDR3 has 15 residues. Germline values: CDR1 SGHTA, CDR2 FQGNSA. CDR3 loop: CASSFRTGSALGYTF. The CDR3 nucleotides read TGTGCCAGCAGCTTCCGGACAGGGTCGGCGCTTGGCTACACCTTC.

This clonotype occurred a few times. V usage is TRBV29-1 and J usage is TRBJ2-5; D is ambiguous. Trimming left V 1 base short and J 7 bases short, with 19 bases between. From germline, CDR1 is SQVTM and CDR2 ANQGSEA. CDR3 length equals 15 residues. The CDR3 DNA reads as TGCAGCGTTGAAGCTGGAATGGGAATCCCAGGGACCCAGTACTTC. This sequence encodes CSVEAGMGIPGTQYF.

This clonotype was observed a handful of times. The chain has TRBV27 and TRBJ2-5; perhaps TRBD2 as D (6 bases). V was trimmed by 0 bases and J by 3 bases, leaving 8 bases between them. The CDR3 length is 14 residues. The germline gives CDR1 MNHEY, CDR2 SMNVEV (reference sequence). CDR3 region: CASSLSWGEETQYF. The CDR3 nucleotides are TGTGCCAGCAGTTTATCCTGGGGGGAAGAGACCCAGTACTTC.

This clonotype was counted only a few times. V usage is TRBV5-1 and J usage is TRBJ2-7; a weak D match, TRBD2 (5 bases). This CDR3 is 14 amino acids long. Looked up from germline, CDR1 is SGHRS and CDR2 is YFSETQ. Deletions cut 0 bases from V and 8 bases from J, with 15 bases between. Here the CDR3 reads CASSLDMGPGKQYV. The CDR3 DNA sequence: TGCGCCAGCAGCTTGGATATGGGCCCCGGGAAGCAGTACGTC.

This clonotype was found a few times. This chain joins TRBV7-9 and TRBJ1-1; D gene unclear. V was shortened by 7 bases and J by 1 base, with 10 bases between the two germline ends. Germline values: CDR1 SEHNR, CDR2 FQNEAQ (reference sequence). The CDR3 is made up of 13 amino acids. This chain's CDR3 is CASNRMGNTEAFF. The CDR3 DNA reads as TGTGCCAGCAACCGCATGGGGAACACTGAAGCTTTCTTT. Supplemented by reference TRBV7-9 and TRBJ1-1, the full variable domain reads DTGVSQNPRHKITKRGQNVTFRCDPISEHNRLYWYRQTLGQGPEFLTYFQNEAQLEKSRLLSDRFSAERPKGSFSTLEIQRTEQGDSAMYLCASNRMGNTEAFFGQGTRLTVV.

This clonotype has ten or more counts. The chain joins TRBV12-3 or TRBV12-4 to TRBJ1-5; D uncertain. The CDR3 has 12 amino acids. V lost 7 bases, J lost 6 bases, and 10 bases lay in between. The CDR3 loop reads CASTLGSQPQHF. In DNA form, the CDR3 reads TGTGCCAGCACTCTAGGAAGTCAGCCCCAGCATTTT.

This clonotype was observed a few times. This chain links TRBV28 with TRBJ2-5, with 9 bases fitting TRBD2. Germline CDR1 reads MDHEN; CDR2 reads SYDVKM. The CDR3 length is 15 residues. V was pared by 3 bases and J by 4 bases, with 6 bases of the junction left unmatched. The CDR3, as DNA: TGTGCCAGCAGTTTGGCTAGCGGGGATGGAGAGACCCAGTACTTC. It codes for CASSLASGDGETQYF.

There are a few counts of this clonotype. The gene calls are TRBV4-1 and TRBJ1-1; D gene ambiguous. Germline V lookup: CDR1 MGHRA, CDR2 YSYEKL. Trimming shortened V by 1 base and J by 0 bases, and 15 bases separated the two germline ends. The CDR3 is made up of 17 amino acids. CDR3 bases: TGCGCCAGCAGCCAAGCTCAGAGTAGATCTTTGAACACTGAAGCTTTCTTT. Amino acid sequence: CASSQAQSRSLNTEAFF.

This clonotype showed up many times. The J gene is TRBJ2-3, the V gene TRBV11-2; 11 bases are a match to TRBD2. Per germline, CDR1 SGHAT and CDR2 FQNNGV. Trimming took 3 bases from V and 7 from J; bases not matched to a gene: 6. The CDR3 extends over 15 amino acids. The CDR3 is CASSFSGGALNTQYF. As DNA, the CDR3 is TGTGCCAGCAGCTTTAGCGGGGGGGCGTTGAATACGCAGTATTTT.

The J gene is TRBJ1-1, the V gene TRBV4-3; D ambiguous. This CDR3 has 13 amino acids. Deletions cut 7 bases from V and 4 bases from J, with 13 bases between. Germline loops: CDR1 LGHNA, CDR2 YSLEER. The CDR3 DNA is TGCGCCAGCAAGCTATCCGGAGGCACTGAAGCTTTCTTT. Translation gives CASKLSGGTEAFF.

The chain is built from TRBV7-9 and TRBJ2-3, with no clear D. The CDR3 extends over 13 amino acids. The V gene lost 7 bases and the J gene lost 7 bases, with 15 bases spanning the gap. In germline, CDR1 is SEHNR, CDR2 FQNEAQ (reference sequence). DNA for the CDR3: TGTGCCAGCACCCTAATCTCCGAATATACGCAGTATTTT. This translates into CASTLISEYTQYF.

In its sample, this clonotype was seen many times. V usage is TRBV7-9 and J usage is TRBJ1-4; D call uncertain. The germline V gene has CDR1 SEHNR and CDR2 FQNEAQ (reference sequence). CDR3 length equals 13 residues. Deletions cut 1 base from V and 8 bases from J, with 8 bases between. The CDR3 nucleotides are TGTGCCAGCAGCTTAGGGCTGAACGAAAAACTGTTTTTT. It codes for CASSLGLNEKLFF. The variable domain in full, with the rest retrieved from reference TRBV7-9 and TRBJ1-4, is DTGVSQNPRHKITKRGQNVTFRCDPISEHNRLYWYRQTLGQGPEFLTYFQNEAQLEKSRLLSDRFSAERPKGSFSTLEIQRTEQGDSAMYLCASSLGLNEKLFFGSGTQLSVL.

The chain joins TRBV9 to TRBJ2-5; D is unresolved. This CDR3 contains 16 residues. V was shortened by 0 bases and J by 5 bases, with 17 bases between the two germline ends. The germline V gene encodes CDR1 SGDLS and CDR2 YYNGEE. The CDR3 loop is CASSVGVFSAVETQYF. The CDR3 DNA reads TGTGCCAGCAGCGTAGGGGTTTTTTCGGCGGTCGAGACCCAGTACTTC.

This clonotype was seen a handful of times. The rearrangement links TRBV7-2 to TRBJ2-7; D gene unclear. Germline-derived CDR1 and CDR2 are SGHTA and FQGNSA. The CDR3 covers 13 residues. V was trimmed by 7 bases and J by 0 bases, leaving 10 bases between them. The CDR3 reads CASTTKASYEQYF. The CDR3 bases are TGTGCCAGCACCACGAAGGCCTCCTACGAGCAGTACTTC.